The T cell receptor beta chain under discussion was sequenced for a study of technical replicates of blood from several donors. This clone was counted once. Using immunoSEQ multiplex PCR, the repertoire was profiled, and TCRdb retains in-frame clones only, with some absent. This sample has 60,000 or so clones; about 87% occur once, and the top ten carry about 5%. This clonotype originated in a human donor in good health. Some clones in this sample may be carry-over from other donors' samples. The sequenced sample was PBMCs.

CDR3 bases: TGTGCCAGCAGCTCCCCCGGGACTAGCTACGAGCAGTACTTC. Protein sequence: CASSSPGTSYEQYF. The chain carries TRBV7-8 and TRBJ2-7, with 8 bases that match TRBD2. The junction had 5 bases not matched to a gene; V was cut back by 4 bases and J by 3 bases. Germline CDR1 reads SGHVS; CDR2 reads FQNEAQ. This CDR3 is built from 14 residues.